This T cell receptor beta chain was captured in a study of Ad26.COV2.S vaccination and SARS-CoV-2 variants. The V gene's germline CDR1 is SGHTS and CDR2 YDEGEE. V was clipped by 1 base and J by 3 bases; unmatched bases: 4. The CDR3 totals 15 residues. Assay used: immunoSEQ multiplex PCR; TCRdb lists only in-frame clones, some missing. Of 250,000 to 300,000 clones in the sample, around 87% were seen once. Concerning this clone itself: The antigen is not known. This sample also contains other DNA sequences that code for the same CDR3.

Regarding treatment: roughly 19 received Ad26.COV2.S at low or high dose, single or two shots; roughly 5 received placebo; per-sample allocation not given. It was on day 63 after the first vaccine or placebo injection that samples were taken. Notes on the study in general: The TCR-based breadth and depth measures might underestimate overall T cell responses.

The receptor was isolated from a person between 18 and 65 years old who received the Ad26.COV2.S COVID-19 vaccine or a placebo. The rearrangement links TRBV5-8 to TRBJ2-1; 7 bases are shared with TRBD2. The sample was peripheral blood, taken in a trial of Ad26.COV2.S vaccine versus placebo. The CDR3 DNA follows: TGTGCCAGCAGCTTGTCGGGAGGTAGCTACAATGAGCAGTTCTTC. Translation gives CASSLSGGSYNEQFF. The complete variable domain, with remaining parts taken from reference TRBV5-8 and TRBJ2-1, reads EAGVTQSPTHLIKTRGQQATLRCSPISGHTSVYWYQQALGLGLQFLLWYDEGEERNRGNFPPRFSGRQFPNYSSELNVNALELEDSALYLCASSLSGGSYNEQFFGPGTRLTVL.